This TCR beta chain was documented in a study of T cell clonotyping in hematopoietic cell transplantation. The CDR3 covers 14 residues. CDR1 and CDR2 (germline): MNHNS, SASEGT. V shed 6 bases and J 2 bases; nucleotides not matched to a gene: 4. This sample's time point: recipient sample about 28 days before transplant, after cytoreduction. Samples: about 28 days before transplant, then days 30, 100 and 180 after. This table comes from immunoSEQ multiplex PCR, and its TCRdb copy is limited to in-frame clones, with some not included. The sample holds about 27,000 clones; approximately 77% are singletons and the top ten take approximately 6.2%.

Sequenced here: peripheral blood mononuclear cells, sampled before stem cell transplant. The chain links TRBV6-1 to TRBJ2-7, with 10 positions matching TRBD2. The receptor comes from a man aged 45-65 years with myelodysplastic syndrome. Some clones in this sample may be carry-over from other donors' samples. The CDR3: CASSTSGATYEQYF. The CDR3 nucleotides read TGTGCCAGCAGCACTAGCGGGGCCACCTACGAGCAGTACTTC.